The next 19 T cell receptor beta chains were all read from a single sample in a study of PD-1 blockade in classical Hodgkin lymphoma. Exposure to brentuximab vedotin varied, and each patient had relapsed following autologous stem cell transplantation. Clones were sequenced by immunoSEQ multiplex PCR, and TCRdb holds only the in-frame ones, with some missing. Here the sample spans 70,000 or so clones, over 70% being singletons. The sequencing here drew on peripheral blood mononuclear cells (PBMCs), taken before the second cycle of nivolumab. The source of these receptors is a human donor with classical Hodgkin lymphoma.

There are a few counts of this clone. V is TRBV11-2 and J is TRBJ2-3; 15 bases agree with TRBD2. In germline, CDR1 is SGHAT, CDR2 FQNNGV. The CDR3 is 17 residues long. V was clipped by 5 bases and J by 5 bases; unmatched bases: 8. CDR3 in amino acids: CASSPRTSGGAGDTQYF. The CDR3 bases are TGTGCCAGCAGCCCTCGGACTAGCGGGGGGGCGGGAGATACGCAGTATTTT.

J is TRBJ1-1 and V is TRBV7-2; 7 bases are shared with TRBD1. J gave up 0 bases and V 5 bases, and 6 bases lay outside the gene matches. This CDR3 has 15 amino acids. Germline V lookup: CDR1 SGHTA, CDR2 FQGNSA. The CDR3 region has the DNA TGTGCCAGCAGCCTCTGGACAGGCATGAACACTGAAGCTTTCTTT. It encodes CASSLWTGMNTEAFF. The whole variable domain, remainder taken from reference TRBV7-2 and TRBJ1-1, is GAGVSQSPSNKVTEKGKDVELRCDPISGHTALYWYRQSLGQGLEFLIYFQGNSAPDKSGLPSDRFSAERTGGSVSTLTIQRTQQEDSAVYLCASSLWTGMNTEAFFGQGTRLTVV.

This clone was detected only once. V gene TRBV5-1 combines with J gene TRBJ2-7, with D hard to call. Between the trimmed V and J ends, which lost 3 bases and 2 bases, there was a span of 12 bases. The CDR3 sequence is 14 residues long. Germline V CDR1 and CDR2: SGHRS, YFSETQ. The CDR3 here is CASSSQGQPYEQYF. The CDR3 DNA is TGCGCCAGCAGCTCCCAAGGGCAGCCCTACGAGCAGTACTTC.

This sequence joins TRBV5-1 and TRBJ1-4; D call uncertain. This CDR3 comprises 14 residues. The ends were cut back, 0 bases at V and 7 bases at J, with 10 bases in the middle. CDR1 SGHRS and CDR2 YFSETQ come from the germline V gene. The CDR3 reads CASSLDLGAEKLFF. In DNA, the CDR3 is TGCGCCAGCAGCTTGGATCTCGGTGCTGAAAAACTGTTTTTT.

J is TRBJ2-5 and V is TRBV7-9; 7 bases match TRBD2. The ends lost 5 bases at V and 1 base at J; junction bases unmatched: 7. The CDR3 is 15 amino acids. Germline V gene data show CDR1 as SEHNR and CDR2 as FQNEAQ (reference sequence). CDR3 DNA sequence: TGTGCCAGCAGCCCGGTTAGCGGGTCCCAAGAGACCCAGTACTTC. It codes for CASSPVSGSQETQYF.

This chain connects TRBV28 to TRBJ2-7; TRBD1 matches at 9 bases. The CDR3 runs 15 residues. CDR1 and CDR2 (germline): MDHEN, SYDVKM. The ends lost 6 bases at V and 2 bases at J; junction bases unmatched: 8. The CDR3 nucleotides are TGTGCCAGCAGCCGCCCTCGACAGGGGGCCTACGAGCAGTACTTC. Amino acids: CASSRPRQGAYEQYF.

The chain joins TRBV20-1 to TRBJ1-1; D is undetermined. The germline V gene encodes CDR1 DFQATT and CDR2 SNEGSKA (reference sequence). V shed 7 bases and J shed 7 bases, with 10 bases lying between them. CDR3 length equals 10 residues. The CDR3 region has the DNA TGCAGTGTCCTTGACGGTGAAGCTTTCTTT. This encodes CSVLDGEAFF.

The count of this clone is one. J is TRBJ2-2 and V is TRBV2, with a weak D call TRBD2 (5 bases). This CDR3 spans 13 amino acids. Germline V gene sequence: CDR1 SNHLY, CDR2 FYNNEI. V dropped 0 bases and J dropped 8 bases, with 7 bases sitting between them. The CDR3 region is CASSEAGVGELFF. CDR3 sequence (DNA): TGTGCCAGCAGTGAAGCCGGGGTGGGGGAGCTGTTTTTT. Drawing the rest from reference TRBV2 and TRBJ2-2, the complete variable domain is EPEVTQTPSHQVTQMGQEVILRCVPISNHLYFYWYRQILGQKVEFLVSFYNNEISEKSEIFDDQFSVERPDGSNFTLKIRSTKLEDSAMYFCASSEAGVGELFFGEGSRLTVL.

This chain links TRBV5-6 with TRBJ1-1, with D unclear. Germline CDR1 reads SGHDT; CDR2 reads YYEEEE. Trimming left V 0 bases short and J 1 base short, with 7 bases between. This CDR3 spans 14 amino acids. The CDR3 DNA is TGTGCCAGCAGCTTGGAACACCAGAACACTGAAGCTTTCTTT. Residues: CASSLEHQNTEAFF.

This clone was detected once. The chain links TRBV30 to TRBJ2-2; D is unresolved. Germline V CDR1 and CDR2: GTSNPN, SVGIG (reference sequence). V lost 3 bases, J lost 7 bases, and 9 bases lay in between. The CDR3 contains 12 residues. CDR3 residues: CAWSSSGGELFF. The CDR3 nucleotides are TGTGCCTGGAGCTCGTCCGGCGGGGAGCTGTTTTTT.

The DNA of the CDR3 is TGTGCCATCAGTGATAGAGGCCAAGGTCGCGGAACCGGGGAGCTGTTTTTT. The encoded protein is CAISDRGQGRGTGELFF. This rearrangement joins TRBV10-3 to TRBJ2-2; D uncertain. The CDR3 covers 17 residues. Per the germline V gene, CDR1 is ENHRY and CDR2 is SYGVKD. V dropped 3 bases and J dropped 5 bases, with 19 bases sitting between them.

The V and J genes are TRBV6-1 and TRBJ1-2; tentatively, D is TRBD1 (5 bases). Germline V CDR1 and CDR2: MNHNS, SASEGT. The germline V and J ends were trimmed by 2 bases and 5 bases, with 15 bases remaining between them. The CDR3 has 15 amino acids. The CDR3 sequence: CASSEYGSGGYGYTF. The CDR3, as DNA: TGTGCCAGCAGTGAATATGGCAGCGGGGGATATGGCTACACCTTC.

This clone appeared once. In DNA, the CDR3 is TGTGCCAGCAGTTACGGGGCAGCTTGGGAGCAGTACTTC. Its translation is CASSYGAAWEQYF. V is TRBV6-6 and J is TRBJ2-7, with D possibly TRBD1 on 5 matching bases. CDR1 is MNHNY, CDR2 SVGAGI, per germline (reference sequence). This CDR3 spans 13 amino acids. Trimming took 2 bases from V and 7 from J, leaving 12 bases between them.

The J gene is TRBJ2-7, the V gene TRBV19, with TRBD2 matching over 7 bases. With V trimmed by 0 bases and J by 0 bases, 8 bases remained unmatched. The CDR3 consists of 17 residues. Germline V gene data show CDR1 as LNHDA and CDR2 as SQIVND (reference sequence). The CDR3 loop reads CASSIDHPLADSYEQYF. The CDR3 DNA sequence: TGTGCCAGTAGTATAGATCATCCCCTAGCGGACTCCTACGAGCAGTACTTC. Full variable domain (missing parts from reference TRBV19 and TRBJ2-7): DGGITQSPKYLFRKEGQNVTLSCEQNLNHDAMYWYRQDPGQGLRLIYYSQIVNDFQKGDIAEGYSVSREKKESFPLTVTSAQKNPTAFYLCASSIDHPLADSYEQYFGPGTRLTVT.

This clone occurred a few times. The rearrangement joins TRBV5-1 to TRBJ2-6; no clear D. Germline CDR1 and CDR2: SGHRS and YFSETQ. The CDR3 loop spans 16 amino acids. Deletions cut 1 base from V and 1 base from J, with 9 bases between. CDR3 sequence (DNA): TGCGCCAGCAGCTTGAACGCAGCGTCTGGGGCCAACGTCCTGACTTTC. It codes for CASSLNAASGANVLTF.

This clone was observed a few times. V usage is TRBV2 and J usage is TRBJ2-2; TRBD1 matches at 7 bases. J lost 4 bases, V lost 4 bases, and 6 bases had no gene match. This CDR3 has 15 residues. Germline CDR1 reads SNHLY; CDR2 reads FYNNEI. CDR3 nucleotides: TGTGCCAGCAGTGTCGAGGGGGCCAGCACCGGGGAGCTGTTTTTT. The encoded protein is CASSVEGASTGELFF. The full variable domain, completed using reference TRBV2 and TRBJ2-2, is EPEVTQTPSHQVTQMGQEVILRCVPISNHLYFYWYRQILGQKVEFLVSFYNNEISEKSEIFDDQFSVERPDGSNFTLKIRSTKLEDSAMYFCASSVEGASTGELFFGEGSRLTVL.

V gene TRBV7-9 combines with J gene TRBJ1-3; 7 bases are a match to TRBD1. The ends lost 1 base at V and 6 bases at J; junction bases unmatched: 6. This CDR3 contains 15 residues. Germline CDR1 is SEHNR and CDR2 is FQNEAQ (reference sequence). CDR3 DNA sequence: TGTGCCAGCAGCTTAGAAGGCGACAGGGCAAACACCATATATTTT. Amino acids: CASSLEGDRANTIYF.

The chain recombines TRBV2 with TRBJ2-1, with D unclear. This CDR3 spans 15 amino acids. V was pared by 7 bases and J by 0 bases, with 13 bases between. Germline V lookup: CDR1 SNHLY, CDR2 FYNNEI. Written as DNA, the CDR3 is TGTGCCAGCACCGCCGAGGTTAGCTCCTACAATGAGCAGTTCTTC. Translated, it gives CASTAEVSSYNEQFF.

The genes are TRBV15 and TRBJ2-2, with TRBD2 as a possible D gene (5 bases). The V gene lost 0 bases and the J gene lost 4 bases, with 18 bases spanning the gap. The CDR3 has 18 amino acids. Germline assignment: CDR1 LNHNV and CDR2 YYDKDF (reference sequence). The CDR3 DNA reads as TGTGCCACCAGCAGAGACAATGTTGGCGGGCGCGGCACCGGGGAGCTGTTTTTT. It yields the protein CATSRDNVGGRGTGELFF.